This TCR beta chain was documented in a study of blood T cells in healthy people across ages. The use of a sample-barcoded 5' primer and a J-beta primer mix characterized a second PCR of roughly 6 to 12 cycles. TCRdb reprocessed the 5' RACE reads via MiXCR and lists one record per CDR3 protein. This sample has 1,500,000 or so distinct CDR3 sequences, with 59% found just once. This clonotype was recorded many times. CDR3 size: 16 residues. Trimming left V 5 bases short and J 5 bases short, with 19 bases between. Per sample, at least 5 micrograms of total RNA were extracted. Sequencing used blood. The receptor was derived from a man aged 18-30 years in good health. The chain couples TRBV12-3 or TRBV12-4 to TRBJ2-4, with D perhaps TRBD2 (6 bases). For the CDR3, the DNA is TGTGCCAGCAGTCCCTCGGGTCGAGGAGGGGAAAACATTCAGTACTTC. Translation: CASSPSGRGGENIQYF.